These 26 T cell receptor beta chains were all obtained from the same sample, sequenced in a study of blood T cells in healthy people across ages. Combining a sample-barcoded 5' primer with a J-beta primer mix, a second PCR ran for roughly 7 to 12 cycles. A single record per CDR3 protein comes from TCRdb applying MiXCR to the 5' RACE reads. This table holds 900,000 to 950,000 distinct CDR3 sequences, just under 30% found once. These same records also appear under a second study, on T cells of mothers and their children.

The material sequenced was blood. The receptors come from a woman aged 40 to 50 in good health.

As concerns this clonotype: This clone may be a read error of a much larger clone one base away. The chain links TRBV20-1 to TRBJ2-1, with 8 bases aligning to TRBD2. The DNA end is a closer match to TRBJ2-7, so the J assignment may be wrong. The V gene's germline CDR1 is DFQATT and CDR2 SNEGSKA (reference sequence). The CDR3 runs to 16 residues. The CDR3 region has the DNA TGCAGTGCTAGAGATCGGCTAGCGGGTTCCTACAATGAGCAGTACTTC. Amino acids: CSARDRLAGSYNEQYF.

The chain has TRBV18 and TRBJ1-6; 12 positions agree with TRBD1. Germline CDR1 KGHSH, CDR2 LQKENI. This CDR3 contains 16 residues. V lost 0 bases to trimming and J lost 14 bases; unmatched junction nucleotides: 8. The CDR3 loop reads CASSPPRGTGGLTLHF. CDR3 in DNA: TGTGCCAGCTCACCACCGAGAGGGACAGGGGGCCTCACCCTCCACTTT.

This clonotype was observed many times. J is TRBJ2-6 and V is TRBV12-3 or TRBV12-4; D gene ambiguous. The CDR3 has 16 amino acids. V gave up 4 bases and J gave up 0 bases, with 10 bases separating them. Here the CDR3 DNA reads TGTGCCAGCAGTTGGGCGCCCCTCTCTGGGGCCAACGTCCTGACTTTC. It is translated as CASSWAPLSGANVLTF.

There are a few counts of this clonotype. This rearrangement joins TRBV5-1 to TRBJ1-4, with a weak D call TRBD1 (5 bases). The CDR3 loop spans 14 amino acids. Germline V CDR1 and CDR2: SGHRS, YFSETQ. V dropped 4 bases and J dropped 4 bases, with 11 bases sitting between them. CDR3 region: CASSRGSVNEKLFF. The CDR3, as DNA: TGCGCCAGCAGCCGGGGCAGCGTTAATGAAAAACTGTTTTTT.

This clonotype was observed many times. The chain employs TRBV6-6 and TRBJ1-2, with D hard to call. The germline CDR1 and CDR2 sequences are MNHNY and SVGAGI (reference sequence). The V end lost 2 bases, the J end lost 4 bases, and 5 bases lay between the germline ends. This CDR3 comprises 12 residues. The CDR3 sequence is CASSYTGYGYTF. The CDR3 bases are TGTGCCAGCAGTTACACGGGCTATGGCTACACCTTC.

This clonotype has at least ten counts. Here the CDR3 reads CASSSPRTGAETQYF. DNA of the CDR3: TGTGCCAGCAGCTCCCCCCGGACAGGGGCAGAGACCCAGTACTTC. J is TRBJ2-5 and V is TRBV28; TRBD1 agrees at 9 bases. Trimming at V came to 6 bases and at J to 4 bases, leaving 9 bases not matched to a gene. This CDR3 comprises 15 residues. The V gene's germline CDR1 is MDHEN and CDR2 SYDVKM.

Ten or more counts support this clonotype. The chain combines TRBV20-1 with TRBJ2-1, with TRBD2 as a possible D gene (6 bases). Germline loops: CDR1 DFQATT, CDR2 SNEGSKA (reference sequence). The CDR3 loop spans 14 amino acids. V lost 1 base and J lost 7, with 14 bases in between. The CDR3 protein is CSARVVSGENEQFF. The CDR3 DNA is TGCAGTGCTAGAGTAGTCTCGGGGGAGAATGAGCAGTTCTTC.

CDR3 nucleotides: TGTGCCAGCAGCTTCCCCAGGGGAGGGAGCACTGAAGCTTTCTTT. Protein: CASSFPRGGSTEAFF. V gene TRBV7-9 combines with J gene TRBJ1-1; possible D gene TRBD1, 6 bases. The germline CDR1 and CDR2 sequences are SEHNR and FQNEAQ (reference sequence). Trimming removed 3 bases from V and 4 bases from J, with 15 bases in between. This CDR3 is built from 15 residues.

This clonotype was seen many times. The chain combines TRBV6-4 with TRBJ2-4, with D hard to call. V shed 7 bases and J shed 0 bases, with 4 bases lying between them. Germline V gene data show CDR1 as MRHNA and CDR2 as SNTAGT. This CDR3 is 12 amino acids long. As DNA, the CDR3 is TGTGCCAGCACCTTAGCCAAAAACATTCAGTACTTC. This codes for CASTLAKNIQYF.

This chain connects TRBV11-3 to TRBJ2-1; TRBD2 might be the D (5 bases). V lost 2 bases to trimming and J lost 9 bases, with 14 bases between them. CDR1 SGHNT and CDR2 YENEEA come from the germline V gene. The CDR3 runs to 14 residues. CDR3 protein: CASSLNPSSGEQFF. The CDR3 DNA reads as TGTGCCAGCAGCTTAAACCCTAGCTCGGGTGAGCAGTTCTTC. Drawing the rest from reference TRBV11-3 and TRBJ2-1, the complete variable domain is EAGVVQSPRYKIIEKKQPVAFWCNPISGHNTLYWYLQNLGQGPELLIRYENEEAVDDSQLPKDRFSAERLKGVDSTLKIQPAELGDSAVYLCASSLNPSSGEQFFGPGTRLTVL.

The chain uses TRBV5-1 and TRBJ1-1, with D perhaps matching TRBD1 (6 bases). There are 15 residues in the CDR3. The V end was cut by 6 bases, the J end by 3 bases, with 18 bases between. Germline V gives CDR1 SGHRS, CDR2 YFSETQ. The CDR3 loop is CASTRTGARDTEAFF. The CDR3 DNA reads TGCGCCAGCACCAGGACGGGGGCGCGAGACACTGAAGCTTTCTTT.

This clonotype was found a few times. Written as DNA, the CDR3 is TGTGCCAGCAGGGCATCGAACCGAAACACTGAAGCTTTCTTT. Its protein is CASRASNRNTEAFF. The chain links TRBV27 to TRBJ1-1; D remains unclear. CDR3 length: 14 residues. Trimming pared 6 bases from V and 2 bases from J, leaving 13 bases between. CDR1 MNHEY and CDR2 SMNVEV come from the germline V gene (reference sequence).

In the case of this clonotype: The junction differs from germline at one of its ends, possibly a read error. The CDR3 sequence: CASSRDLETVTGELLF. CDR3 DNA: TGCGCCAGCAGCCGAGATCTGGAGACAGTCACCGGGGAGCTGTTGTTT. The chain joins TRBV4-3 to TRBJ2-2; D assignment may be TRBD1 or TRBD2 (5 bases each). CDR3 length: 16 amino acids. Germline-derived CDR1 and CDR2 are LGHNA and YSLEER.

As to this clonotype: A much larger clone is a single base away; this may be a read error. This chain joins TRBV15 and TRBJ1-2; a weak D match, TRBD1 (5 bases). Trimming stripped 4 bases from V and 8 bases from J, with 17 bases between. There are 14 residues in the CDR3. In germline, CDR1 is LNHNV, CDR2 YYDKDF (reference sequence). CDR3 sequence reads: CATSIQGRGRGYTF. In nucleotides, the CDR3 is TGTGCCACCAGCATCCAGGGACGAGGTAGGGGCTACACCTTC.

This clonotype was counted between two and nine times. The chain joins TRBV7-2 to TRBJ1-6, with D uncertain. Germline CDR1 and CDR2: SGHTA and FQGNSA. V lost 2 bases and J lost 1, with 12 bases in between. This CDR3 comprises 17 residues. The CDR3 region has the DNA TGTGCCAGCAGCTTATCGGGTCAGAGGTCCTATAATTCACCCCTCCACTTT. Translating it yields CASSLSGQRSYNSPLHF. The full variable domain, its missing parts supplied by reference TRBV7-2 and TRBJ1-6, is GAGVSQSPSNKVTEKGKDVELRCDPISGHTALYWYRQSLGQGLEFLIYFQGNSAPDKSGLPSDRFSAERTGGSVSTLTIQRTQQEDSAVYLCASSLSGQRSYNSPLHFGNGTRLTVT.

This chain uses TRBV20-1 with TRBJ2-2, with D perhaps TRBD1 or TRBD2 (5 bases each). This CDR3 is built from 14 residues. Trimming left V 4 bases short and J 3 bases short, with 12 bases between. Germline CDR1 is DFQATT and CDR2 is SNEGSKA (reference sequence). In DNA, the CDR3 is TGCAGTGCTACCGGGACGGTGGACACCGGGGAGCTGTTTTTT. This translates into CSATGTVDTGELFF.

V gene TRBV18 combines with J gene TRBJ1-2; TRBD1 might be the D (6 bases). Trimming took off 5 bases at V and 0 bases at J, with 13 bases between the two ends. CDR1 is KGHSH, CDR2 LQKENI, per germline. The CDR3 is made up of 15 amino acids. This chain's CDR3 is CASSFGQQANYGYTF. In DNA, the CDR3 is TGTGCCAGCTCATTCGGACAGCAAGCTAACTATGGCTACACCTTC.

The rearrangement links TRBV2 to TRBJ2-7, with D possibly called TRBD1 or TRBD2 (6 bases each). The V and J ends lost 3 bases and 3 bases respectively, with 18 bases between them. The germline V gene has CDR1 SNHLY and CDR2 FYNNEI. CDR3 length: 16 residues. CDR3 region: CASSEPDRTGVYEQYF. The CDR3, as DNA: TGTGCCAGCAGTGAGCCCGACAGGACGGGAGTCTACGAGCAGTACTTC. Full variable domain (rest looked up from reference TRBV2 and TRBJ2-7): EPEVTQTPSHQVTQMGQEVILRCVPISNHLYFYWYRQILGQKVEFLVSFYNNEISEKSEIFDDQFSVERPDGSNFTLKIRSTKLEDSAMYFCASSEPDRTGVYEQYFGPGTRLTVT.

The chain uses TRBV7-9 and TRBJ2-7, with D possibly being TRBD1 (7 bases). The assigned J gene may be wrong: the sequence end matches TRBJ2-5 better. This CDR3 has 16 amino acids. Per germline, CDR1 SEHNR and CDR2 FQNEAQ (reference sequence). The CDR3 DNA reads as TGTGCCAGCAGCGGACCCGGGACAGCAGGGAGGGAGACCCAGTACTTC. The encoded protein is CASSGPGTAGRETQYF.

This chain links TRBV7-2 with TRBJ2-7; D possibly corresponds to TRBD2 (6 bases). V lost 5 bases and J lost 5, with 16 bases in between. Germline V gene data show CDR1 as SGHTA and CDR2 as FQGNSA. The CDR3 is made up of 14 amino acids. The CDR3 here is CASSLRDFRNEQYF. CDR3 DNA: TGTGCCAGCAGCCTACGGGACTTTAGAAACGAGCAGTACTTC.

This clonotype has ten or more counts. The chain links TRBV29-1 to TRBJ2-7, with D maybe TRBD1 (6 bases). The CDR3 covers 13 residues. Germline CDR1 and CDR2: SQVTM and ANQGSEA. V lost 3 bases and J 6 bases, leaving 15 bases between the germline ends. In DNA form, the CDR3 reads TGCAGCGTTGATATTGCAGGGGCGGGCGAGCAGTACTTC. Residues: CSVDIAGAGEQYF.

V usage is TRBV12-3 or TRBV12-4 and J usage is TRBJ2-3; TRBD2 matches 11 bases. Trimming at V came to 0 bases and at J to 6 bases, leaving 8 bases not matched to a gene. This CDR3 is 17 amino acids long. CDR3 coding DNA: TGTGCCAGCAGTTTAGCTCTAGCGGGGGGAAAAAGGGATACGCAGTATTTT. Its translation: CASSLALAGGKRDTQYF.

The rearrangement links TRBV11-3 to TRBJ2-5, with TRBD1 matching 9 bases. The CDR3 consists of 16 residues. Germline V lookup: CDR1 SGHNT, CDR2 YENEEA. V trimming: 3 bases; J trimming: 1 base; junction bases outside the gene matches: 6. CDR3 in DNA: TGTGCCAGCAGCTTGTCCGGGACAGGGACCCAAGAGACCCAGTACTTC. This translates into CASSLSGTGTQETQYF.

The rearrangement links TRBV9 to TRBJ2-5; D perhaps matches TRBD1 (5 bases). V was trimmed by 0 bases and J by 1 base, leaving 16 bases between them. From germline, CDR1 is SGDLS and CDR2 YYNGEE. The CDR3 contains 17 residues. CDR3 sequence (DNA): TGTGCCAGCAGCGTAGCCTACTCATCAGGGATCCAAGAGACCCAGTACTTC. Amino acid sequence: CASSVAYSSGIQETQYF.

This clonotype was observed a handful of times. This chain uses TRBV20-1 with TRBJ2-1; possibly TRBD2 for D (5 bases). The CDR3 extends over 14 amino acids. The V gene's germline CDR1 is DFQATT and CDR2 SNEGSKA (reference sequence). Trimming removed 0 bases at V and 4 bases at J, with 10 bases between. CDR3 region: CSARDLQRYNEQFF. In nucleotides, the CDR3 is TGCAGTGCTAGAGATCTCCAGCGGTACAATGAGCAGTTCTTC.

The chain combines TRBV5-1 with TRBJ1-5, with a possible D match to TRBD1 (5 bases). V lost 0 bases to trimming and J lost 0 bases, with 13 bases between them. The CDR3 is made up of 17 amino acids. Germline CDR1 SGHRS, CDR2 YFSETQ. The CDR3, as DNA: TGCGCCAGCAGCTTGGAGGCAGGCGGGGGTAGCAATCAGCCCCAGCATTTT. This sequence encodes CASSLEAGGGSNQPQHF.